The clone carrying this T cell receptor beta chain was seen only once. The antigen remains undetermined. From germline, CDR1 is SGHTA and CDR2 FQGNSA. The V gene lost 1 base and the J gene lost 2 bases, with 9 bases spanning the gap. This CDR3 has 15 residues. With cryopreserved PBMCs as the source, around 2 micrograms of genomic DNA went to TCR beta libraries. This entry belongs to a study of cytotoxic CD8 clonotypes in ibrutinib-treated CLL. Study in general: With a range of 6 to 36, the median treatment time before response samples were taken was roughly 12 months. The study's findings and limits: Stable or contracted on treatment, public clonotypes were also uncommon.

Profiling relied on immunoSEQ multiplex PCR, and the TCRdb table lists in-frame clones only, not all of them. The sample carries some 43,000 clones, under 75% recorded once. The genes are TRBV7-2 and TRBJ1-5, with D hard to call. This sequence originates from a human donor with chronic lymphocytic leukemia. The sequencing used PBMCs, collected after 12 months of ibrutinib treatment. CDR3 amino acids: CASSLGKGGNQPQHF. The CDR3 coding sequence is TGTGCCAGCAGCTTAGGGAAGGGTGGCAATCAGCCCCAGCATTTT.